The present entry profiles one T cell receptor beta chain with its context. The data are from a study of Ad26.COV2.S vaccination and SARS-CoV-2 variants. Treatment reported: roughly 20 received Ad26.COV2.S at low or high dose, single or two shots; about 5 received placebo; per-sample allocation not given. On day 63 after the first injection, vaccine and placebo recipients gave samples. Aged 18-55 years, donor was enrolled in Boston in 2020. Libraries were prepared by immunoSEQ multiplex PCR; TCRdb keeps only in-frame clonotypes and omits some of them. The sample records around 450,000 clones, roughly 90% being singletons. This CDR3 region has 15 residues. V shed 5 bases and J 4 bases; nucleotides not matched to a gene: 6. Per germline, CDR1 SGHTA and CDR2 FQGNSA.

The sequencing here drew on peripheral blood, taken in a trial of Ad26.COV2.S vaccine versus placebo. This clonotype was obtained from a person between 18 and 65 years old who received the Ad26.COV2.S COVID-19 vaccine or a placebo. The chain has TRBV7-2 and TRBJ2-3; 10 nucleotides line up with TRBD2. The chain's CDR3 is CASSPTSGRADTQYF. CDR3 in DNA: TGTGCCAGCAGCCCGACTAGCGGGCGCGCAGATACGCAGTATTTT.